A selection of T cell receptor beta chains follows, all from one sample in a study of blood T cell repertoires in COVID-19. Clones were sequenced by immunoSEQ multiplex PCR, and TCRdb holds only the in-frame ones, with some missing. The table includes 150,000 to 200,000 clones, about 85% detected once. The source material was peripheral blood. The receptors come from a man between 18 and 35 years old with acute or convalescent COVID-19. The CDR3 runs from the conserved cysteine through the conserved F or W. Each record gives: CDR3 DNA, CDR3 protein, D gene, V gene, CDR3 length, J gene, clone size. The D gene is left open where the match is weak. Clone size, where shown, is once, few, many, or a class for clones that have expanded.

cdr3_nt: TGTGCCAGCAACCCAAGGACAGGGGTGAACACTGAAGCTTTCTTT
cdr3_aa: CASNPRTGVNTEAFF
d_call: TRBD1
v_call: TRBV2
cdr3_length: 15
j_call: TRBJ1-1
clone_size: NA

cdr3_nt: TGTGCCAGCAGCCAAGGGACAGGGGCGCAAGAGACCCAGTACTTC
cdr3_aa: CASSQGTGAQETQYF
d_call: TRBD1
v_call: TRBV7-6
cdr3_length: 15
j_call: TRBJ2-5
clone_size: NA

cdr3_nt: TGTGCCAGCTCACCAGGGACACAGAACACTGAAGCTTTCTTT
cdr3_aa: CASSPGTQNTEAFF
d_call: NA
v_call: TRBV18
cdr3_length: 14
j_call: TRBJ1-1
clone_size: NA

cdr3_nt: TGTGCCAGCAGTGAAGGACTAGCGGGGGGTTTTATGGAGCAGTTCTTC
cdr3_aa: CASSEGLAGGFMEQFF
d_call: TRBD2
v_call: TRBV6-1
cdr3_length: 16
j_call: TRBJ2-1
clone_size: NA

cdr3_nt: TGCAGCGTAGGACAGGCGAACACTGAAGCTTTCTTT
cdr3_aa: CSVGQANTEAFF
d_call: TRBD1
v_call: TRBV29-1
cdr3_length: 12
j_call: TRBJ1-1
clone_size: NA

cdr3_nt: TGTGCTAGTGGGGGACAGGGCCATAGTTATGGCTACACCTTC
cdr3_aa: CASGGQGHSYGYTF
d_call: TRBD1
v_call: TRBV12-5
cdr3_length: 14
j_call: TRBJ1-2
clone_size: NA

cdr3_nt: TGTGCCAGCACCGGCGGGGGACAGGTCACAGATACGCAGTATTTT
cdr3_aa: CASTGGGQVTDTQYF
d_call: NA
v_call: TRBV2
cdr3_length: 15
j_call: TRBJ2-3
clone_size: NA

cdr3_nt: TGTGCCAGCAGTGAGGGCGGATACACAGATACGCAGTATTTT
cdr3_aa: CASSEGGYTDTQYF
d_call: NA
v_call: TRBV7-2
cdr3_length: 14
j_call: TRBJ2-3
clone_size: NA

cdr3_nt: TGTGCCAGCAGTGACAGGACAGGGGTTAACGAGCAGTACTTC
cdr3_aa: CASSDRTGVNEQYF
d_call: TRBD1
v_call: TRBV25-1
cdr3_length: 14
j_call: TRBJ2-7
clone_size: NA

cdr3_nt: TGTGCCAGCAGTTCCGGGACAGGGTTCGATCAGCCCCAGCATTTT
cdr3_aa: CASSSGTGFDQPQHF
d_call: TRBD1
v_call: TRBV27
cdr3_length: 15
j_call: TRBJ1-5
clone_size: NA

cdr3_nt: TGCGCCAGCAGCTTCAGTGTTAGCGGGGGGGCGGCGGAGCAGTACTTC
cdr3_aa: CASSFSVSGGAAEQYF
d_call: TRBD2
v_call: TRBV5-1
cdr3_length: 16
j_call: TRBJ2-7
clone_size: NA

cdr3_nt: TGCGCCAGCAGTGAGCCGGGACTAGCGGAGAGCACAGATACGCAGTATTTT
cdr3_aa: CASSEPGLAESTDTQYF
d_call: TRBD2
v_call: TRBV10-1
cdr3_length: 17
j_call: TRBJ2-3
clone_size: NA

cdr3_nt: TGCGCCAGCAGCTTGGAAGGCAGGGGCAATGAGCAGTTCTTC
cdr3_aa: CASSLEGRGNEQFF
d_call: NA
v_call: TRBV5-1
cdr3_length: 14
j_call: TRBJ2-1
clone_size: NA

cdr3_nt: TGTGCCAGCAGCGTAATCCGGACAGGGGGCACTCCTAACTATGGCTACACCTTC
cdr3_aa: CASSVIRTGGTPNYGYTF
d_call: TRBD1
v_call: TRBV7-9
cdr3_length: 18
j_call: TRBJ1-2
clone_size: NA

cdr3_nt: TGTGCCAGCAGTCCCTGGAGGGGTGGACCTATGGGAGCTTTCTTT
cdr3_aa: CASSPWRGGPMGAFF
d_call: NA
v_call: TRBV6-6
cdr3_length: 15
j_call: TRBJ1-1
clone_size: NA

cdr3_nt: TGCGCCAGCAGCTTGGTCGGGACAGGGTTGTCTGAGCAGTTCTTC
cdr3_aa: CASSLVGTGLSEQFF
d_call: TRBD1
v_call: TRBV5-1
cdr3_length: 15
j_call: TRBJ2-1
clone_size: NA

cdr3_nt: TGTGCCAGCAGCGTAAATAGCCTCACGTCAGATACGCAGTATTTT
cdr3_aa: CASSVNSLTSDTQYF
d_call: NA
v_call: TRBV9
cdr3_length: 15
j_call: TRBJ2-3
clone_size: once

cdr3_nt: TGTGCCAGTAGTACTAGCGGCCAAGAGACCCAGTACTTC
cdr3_aa: CASSTSGQETQYF
d_call: TRBD2
v_call: TRBV19
cdr3_length: 13
j_call: TRBJ2-5
clone_size: NA

cdr3_nt: TGTGCCAGCAGCCAAAATCCCCCTCTATACGAGCAGTACTTC
cdr3_aa: CASSQNPPLYEQYF
d_call: NA
v_call: TRBV7-9
cdr3_length: 14
j_call: TRBJ2-7
clone_size: NA

cdr3_nt: TGTGCCAGCAGCACCGGGACAGGGGGCGAATATACGCAGTATTTT
cdr3_aa: CASSTGTGGEYTQYF
d_call: TRBD1
v_call: TRBV5-8
cdr3_length: 15
j_call: TRBJ2-3
clone_size: NA

cdr3_nt: TGCGCCAGCAGCTATCACAGCTACGAGCAGTACTTC
cdr3_aa: CASSYHSYEQYF
d_call: NA
v_call: TRBV5-1
cdr3_length: 12
j_call: TRBJ2-7
clone_size: NA

cdr3_nt: TGTGCCAGCCAGGGGTTCTCTAGCACAGATACGCAGTATTTT
cdr3_aa: CASQGFSSTDTQYF
d_call: NA
v_call: TRBV6-5
cdr3_length: 14
j_call: TRBJ2-3
clone_size: NA

cdr3_nt: TGTGCCAGCAGGACCGGGACAGCTAACTATGGCTACACCTTC
cdr3_aa: CASRTGTANYGYTF
d_call: TRBD1
v_call: TRBV27
cdr3_length: 14
j_call: TRBJ1-2
clone_size: once

cdr3_nt: TGTGCCAGCAGTGAAGAGGGAGGGCCCCAGCATTTT
cdr3_aa: CASSEEGGPQHF
d_call: NA
v_call: TRBV2
cdr3_length: 12
j_call: TRBJ1-5
clone_size: NA

cdr3_nt: TGTGCCAGCAGCTTAGCGGGGGGCTCCTACGAGCAGTACTTC
cdr3_aa: CASSLAGGSYEQYF
d_call: TRBD2
v_call: TRBV11-2
cdr3_length: 14
j_call: TRBJ2-7
clone_size: NA

cdr3_nt: TGTGCCATAAGGGGGAACTATGGCTACACCTTC
cdr3_aa: CAIRGNYGYTF
d_call: NA
v_call: TRBV28
cdr3_length: 11
j_call: TRBJ1-2
clone_size: many

cdr3_nt: TGTGCCAGCAGCGTAGAGGTGACGGGGGAGGGCCCCGGGGAGCTGTTTTTT
cdr3_aa: CASSVEVTGEGPGELFF
d_call: TRBD2
v_call: TRBV9
cdr3_length: 17
j_call: TRBJ2-2
clone_size: NA

cdr3_nt: TGTGCCAGCAGGGCCTTCATGAACACTGAAGCTTTCTTT
cdr3_aa: CASRAFMNTEAFF
d_call: NA
v_call: TRBV25-1
cdr3_length: 13
j_call: TRBJ1-1
clone_size: NA

cdr3_nt: TGTGCCAGCAGCTTAGACCTAAGAGAGACCCAGTACTTC
cdr3_aa: CASSLDLRETQYF
d_call: NA
v_call: TRBV7-9
cdr3_length: 13
j_call: TRBJ2-5
clone_size: NA

cdr3_nt: TGTGCCAGCAGCGCCCGACTAGCGGGGGGGATACGGGGCACCGGGGAGCTGTTTTTT
cdr3_aa: CASSARLAGGIRGTGELFF
d_call: TRBD2
v_call: TRBV11-2
cdr3_length: 19
j_call: TRBJ2-2
clone_size: NA

cdr3_nt: TGCAGCGAACTAGCGGGGAGCTCCTACAATGAGCAGTTCTTC
cdr3_aa: CSELAGSSYNEQFF
d_call: TRBD2
v_call: TRBV29-1
cdr3_length: 14
j_call: TRBJ2-1
clone_size: NA

cdr3_nt: TGTGCCAGCAGCTTGATATATAGCGGGGGGGCAGATACGCAGTATTTT
cdr3_aa: CASSLIYSGGADTQYF
d_call: TRBD2
v_call: TRBV7-2
cdr3_length: 16
j_call: TRBJ2-3
clone_size: NA

cdr3_nt: TGTGCCAGCAGCTTAGGGGCTATGGGAGGGATGGGCACAGATACGCAGTATTTT
cdr3_aa: CASSLGAMGGMGTDTQYF
d_call: TRBD2
v_call: TRBV7-8
cdr3_length: 18
j_call: TRBJ2-3
clone_size: NA

cdr3_nt: TGTGCCTGGAGTGTACACAGGGAGCAGACCCAGTACTTC
cdr3_aa: CAWSVHREQTQYF
d_call: NA
v_call: TRBV30
cdr3_length: 13
j_call: TRBJ2-5
clone_size: NA

cdr3_nt: TGTGCCAGTAGTACAGGGAATCAGCCCCAGCATTTT
cdr3_aa: CASSTGNQPQHF
d_call: NA
v_call: TRBV27
cdr3_length: 12
j_call: TRBJ1-5
clone_size: NA

cdr3_nt: TGCAGCGTTGAAGATCACAGGGGGAGTGGCTACACCTTC
cdr3_aa: CSVEDHRGSGYTF
d_call: TRBD1
v_call: TRBV29-1
cdr3_length: 13
j_call: TRBJ1-2
clone_size: NA

cdr3_nt: TGTGCCAGCAGTCCCCTGAGCGGCCCCACAGATACGCAGTATTTT
cdr3_aa: CASSPLSGPTDTQYF
d_call: NA
v_call: TRBV5-5
cdr3_length: 15
j_call: TRBJ2-3
clone_size: NA

cdr3_nt: TGTGCCAGCACCCAGAGGGGGTCCTCAAAGAACACTGAAGCTTTCTTT
cdr3_aa: CASTQRGSSKNTEAFF
d_call: NA
v_call: TRBV7-9
cdr3_length: 16
j_call: TRBJ1-1
clone_size: NA

cdr3_nt: TGTGCCACCAGTCAGGGGGCGGTTGGCTACACCTTC
cdr3_aa: CATSQGAVGYTF
d_call: TRBD1
v_call: TRBV24-1
cdr3_length: 12
j_call: TRBJ1-2
clone_size: NA

cdr3_nt: TGTGCCAGCACTCCTGGGGGGGGCGCCGCCGAAAAACTGTTTTTT
cdr3_aa: CASTPGGGAAEKLFF
d_call: NA
v_call: TRBV28
cdr3_length: 15
j_call: TRBJ1-4
clone_size: NA